Below are 30 T cell receptor beta chains sequenced from a single sample in a study of Graves' ophthalmopathy and Graves' hyperthyroidism. RNA transcripts served as template for amplifying TCR beta CDR3 sequences. In the first round, RT-PCR was carried out with HTBI primers, and a multiplex PCR formed the second round. Each CDR3 protein is one row after TCRdb ran MiXCR on the multiplex PCR reads. The sample carries just over 600,000 distinct CDR3 sequences, about 24% recorded once. Material for sequencing was peripheral blood. These receptors were obtained from a woman between 18 and 29 years old with stable Graves' hyperthyroidism. Some clones in this sample may be carry-over from other donors' samples.

This clonotype was counted ten times or more. This chain connects TRBV15 to TRBJ2-7; D is perhaps TRBD2 (5 bases). The CDR3 length is 16 residues. The ends were cut back, 0 bases at V and 0 bases at J, with 12 bases in the middle. From germline, CDR1 is LNHNV and CDR2 YYDKDF (reference sequence). CDR3: CATSREGWESSYEQYF. The CDR3 DNA reads as TGTGCCACCAGCAGAGAGGGATGGGAGAGCTCCTACGAGCAGTACTTC.

This clonotype was observed at least ten times. The V and J genes are TRBV6-1 and TRBJ1-6; the match to TRBD1 covers 7 bases. The CDR3 has 16 amino acids. V gave up 7 bases and J gave up 8 bases; unmatched junction bases: 14. CDR1 is MNHNS, CDR2 SASEGT, per germline. Written as DNA, the CDR3 is TGTGCCAGCACAAAGATACGGACAGGACTCGATTCACCCCTCCACTTT. Its protein is CASTKIRTGLDSPLHF.

Concerning this clonotype: One base away lies a much larger clone, so this may be a sequencing read error. The V and J genes are TRBV20-1 and TRBJ1-5; D unresolved. The CDR3 loop spans 14 amino acids. CDR1 is DFQATT and CDR2 is SNEGSKA in the germline V gene (reference sequence). Deletions cut 5 bases from V and 3 bases from J, with 14 bases between. The chain's CDR3 is CSAGSVSLNQPQHF. CDR3 bases: TGCAGTGCTGGCTCAGTGTCGCTCAATCAGCCCCAGCATTTT.

The gene calls are TRBV30 and TRBJ2-7; TRBD1 matches 8 bases. The CDR3 loop spans 14 amino acids. V was pared by 2 bases and J by 6 bases, with 9 bases of the junction left unmatched. The V gene's germline CDR1 is GTSNPN and CDR2 SVGIG (reference sequence). The CDR3 bases are TGTGCCTGGAGTAGGACAGGGCGATCGTCCGAGCAGTACTTC. Translation: CAWSRTGRSSEQYF. Variable domain in full (rest from reference TRBV30 and TRBJ2-7): SQTIHQWPATLVQPVGSPLSLECTVEGTSNPNLYWYRQAAGRGLQLLFYSVGIGQISSEVPQNLSASRPQDRQFILSSKKLLLSDSGFYLCAWSRTGRSSEQYFGPGTRLTVT.

Comment on this clonotype: Because it lacks the conserved phenylalanine or tryptophan at the end, this CDR3 is likely a read error. The genes are TRBV24-1 and TRBJ1-2; no reliable D call. This CDR3 spans 15 amino acids. The germline V and J ends were trimmed by 3 bases and 2 bases, with 12 bases remaining between them. Per germline, CDR1 KGHDR and CDR2 SFDVKD. The CDR3 region is CATSDHDGENYGYTV. The CDR3 coding sequence is TGTGCCACCAGTGATCATGACGGGGAGAACTATGGCTACACCGTC.

The CDR3: CASTSESGRAFHEQYF. The CDR3 DNA follows: TGTGCCAGCACCTCGGAGAGCGGGAGGGCCTTCCACGAGCAGTACTTC. This chain connects TRBV12-3 or TRBV12-4 to TRBJ2-7; TRBD2 matches at 10 bases. This CDR3 spans 16 amino acids. V trimming: 7 bases; J trimming: 5 bases; junction bases outside the gene matches: 14.

There are a few counts of this clonotype. The chain has TRBV28 and TRBJ1-6; TRBD1 matches 8 bases. The V and J ends lost 3 bases and 2 bases, in that order; junction bases with no gene match: 6. This CDR3 region has 17 residues. Germline lookup yields CDR1 MDHEN and CDR2 SYDVKM. The CDR3 nucleotides read TGTGCCAGCAGTTTTTTGAGACAGGGGACCTATAATTCACCCCTCCACTTT. Protein product: CASSFLRQGTYNSPLHF. Using reference TRBV28 and TRBJ1-6 for the parts outside the CDR3, the full variable domain is DVKVTQSSRYLVKRTGEKVFLECVQDMDHENMFWYRQDPGLGLRLIYFSYDVKMKEKGDIPEGYSVSREKKERFSLILESASTNQTSMYLCASSFLRQGTYNSPLHFGNGTRLTVT.

This clonotype was seen repeatedly, ten times or more. J is TRBJ2-5 and V is TRBV20-1; TRBD1 agrees at 7 bases. Germline trimming cut 6 bases from V and 3 bases from J; bases unmatched to any gene: 7. CDR1 and CDR2 from the germline V gene are DFQATT and SNEGSKA (reference sequence). The CDR3 runs 13 residues. The CDR3 DNA sequence: TGCAGTGCGGTGACAGGGAGTAAAGAGACCCAGTACTTC. This encodes CSAVTGSKETQYF.

This clonotype has a count of ten or more. This chain uses TRBV6-1 with TRBJ1-2; no clear D gene. CDR3 length: 11 residues. Trimming removed 8 bases from V and 8 bases from J, with 12 bases in between. Germline assignment: CDR1 MNHNS and CDR2 SASEGT. The CDR3 sequence is CASRGIWGYTF. The CDR3 DNA reads as TGTGCCAGCCGTGGAATCTGGGGCTACACCTTC.

This clonotype appeared many times. This chain joins TRBV11-3 and TRBJ1-2, with D maybe TRBD1 (6 bases). Germline V gives CDR1 SGHNT, CDR2 YENEEA. This CDR3 has 13 amino acids. V lost 1 base, J lost 5 bases, and 8 bases lay in between. Written as DNA, the CDR3 is TGTGCCAGCAGCTTAGCAGGGGAATATGGCTACACCTTC. Encoded protein: CASSLAGEYGYTF.

Of note for this clonotype: The junction departs from germline at one end; a sequencing error may be responsible. The chain combines TRBV28 with TRBJ2-5, with TRBD1 as a possible D gene (5 bases). Germline V gene sequence: CDR1 MDHEN, CDR2 SYDVKM. This CDR3 comprises 15 residues. CDR3 protein: CASRPGKGPIESQYF. CDR3 nucleotide sequence: TGTGCCAGCAGACCAGGGAAAGGGCCCATTGAGAGCCAGTACTTC.

This clonotype was detected ten times or more. The chain is built from TRBV29-1 and TRBJ1-1; unclear D gene. Trimming shortened V by 3 bases and J by 8 bases, and 16 bases separated the two germline ends. Germline V gene lookup returns CDR1 SQVTM and CDR2 ANQGSEA. The CDR3 has 13 amino acids. In DNA, the CDR3 is TGCAGCGTTGAGGGGAAAACAAAAAAGGAAGCTTTCTTT. This translates into CSVEGKTKKEAFF.

V and J are TRBV30 and TRBJ1-6; no definite D call. With 4 bases removed from V and 10 bases from J, the gap between germline ends came to 11 bases. Germline CDR1 GTSNPN, CDR2 SVGIG (reference sequence). The CDR3 totals 12 residues. Written as DNA, the CDR3 is TGTGCCTGGACGTACAGCGGATCACCCCTCCACTTT. It translates to CAWTYSGSPLHF. Supplemented by reference TRBV30 and TRBJ1-6, the full variable domain reads SQTIHQWPATLVQPVGSPLSLECTVEGTSNPNLYWYRQAAGRGLQLLFYSVGIGQISSEVPQNLSASRPQDRQFILSSKKLLLSDSGFYLCAWTYSGSPLHFGNGTRLTVT.

The chain joins TRBV15 to TRBJ2-5, with D unresolved. From germline, CDR1 is LNHNV and CDR2 YYDKDF (reference sequence). V lost 1 base and J lost 5, with 14 bases in between. The CDR3 spans 15 residues. This CDR3 reads CATSRANIKSETQYF. The CDR3 DNA sequence: TGTGCCACCAGCAGAGCAAATATAAAGTCGGAGACCCAGTACTTC.

This clonotype was seen at least ten times. The chain couples TRBV6-5 to TRBJ1-5; D not certain. This CDR3 contains 14 residues. The germline gives CDR1 MNHEY, CDR2 SVGAGI. V was pared by 0 bases and J by 6 bases, with 9 bases between. The CDR3 nucleotides are TGTGCCAGCAGTTACTCTACGGGGTTTCAGCCCCAGCATTTT. Its translation: CASSYSTGFQPQHF.

In this sample, this clonotype turned up many times. The chain has TRBV10-1 and TRBJ2-7, with D perhaps being TRBD1 or TRBD2 (5 bases each). The CDR3 consists of 13 residues. From germline, CDR1 is WNHNN and CDR2 SYGVQD (reference sequence). V was trimmed by 0 bases and J by 5 bases, leaving 8 bases between them. The CDR3 DNA follows: TGCGCCAGCAGTGAGTCGGGGGACGACGAGCAGTACTTC. Its protein product is CASSESGDDEQYF.

The table lists this clonotype with many counts. The V gene is TRBV12-3 or TRBV12-4, the J gene TRBJ1-1; 7 bases fit TRBD1. The CDR3 runs 16 residues. The V and J ends lost 3 bases and 4 bases, in that order; junction bases with no gene match: 11. As DNA, the CDR3 is TGTGCCAGCAGTTTTGAAATACAGGGGAGAGTCACTGAAGCTTTCTTT. It translates to CASSFEIQGRVTEAFF.

The chain uses TRBV12-3 or TRBV12-4 and TRBJ2-7; D gene unclear. The CDR3 length is 13 residues. The ends were cut back, 3 bases at V and 4 bases at J, with 10 bases in the middle. This CDR3 is CASSFGVTYEQYF. DNA of the CDR3: TGTGCCAGCAGTTTTGGGGTCACATACGAGCAGTACTTC.

To note about this clonotype: Being one base from a much bigger clone, this may be a read error. J is TRBJ1-5 and V is TRBV29-1, with a possible D match to TRBD1 (6 bases). The length of the CDR3 is 13 residues. The V gene's germline CDR1 is SQVTM and CDR2 ANQGSEA. CDR3 sequence (DNA): TGCAGCGTTGACGGGGGGGGTGGACAGCCCCAGCAGTTT. Translated: CSVDGGGGQPQQF.

There are many counts of this clonotype. This chain joins TRBV19 and TRBJ2-7; D gene ambiguous. The CDR3 contains 13 residues. Germline V gene sequence: CDR1 LNHDA, CDR2 SQIVND (reference sequence). With 2 bases removed from V and 3 bases from J, the gap between germline ends came to 8 bases. CDR3 nucleotide sequence: TGTGCCAGTAGTATATCTACCTTCTACGAGCAGTACTTC. Amino acids: CASSISTFYEQYF.

This clonotype came up many times. The chain uses TRBV6-5 and TRBJ2-7; D is undetermined. Germline assignment: CDR1 MNHEY and CDR2 SVGAGI. The CDR3 consists of 13 residues. V gave up 2 bases and J gave up 2 bases, with 7 bases separating them. Here the CDR3 DNA reads TGTGCCAGCAGTTACAAGAAGACCTACGAGCAGTACTTC. Residues: CASSYKKTYEQYF.

This chain links TRBV7-9 with TRBJ2-2; 9 bases fit TRBD1. J lost 1 base, V lost 10 bases, and 7 bases had no gene match. Germline CDR1 and CDR2: SEHNR and FQNEAQ (reference sequence). CDR3 length: 15 amino acids. The CDR3 nucleotides read TGTGCCACCACGGACAGGGGAAAGAACACCGGGGAGCTGTTTTTT. Protein sequence: CATTDRGKNTGELFF. Full variable domain (missing parts from reference TRBV7-9 and TRBJ2-2): DTGVSQNPRHKITKRGQNVTFRCDPISEHNRLYWYRQTLGQGPEFLTYFQNEAQLEKSRLLSDRFSAERPKGSFSTLEIQRTEQGDSAMYLCATTDRGKNTGELFFGEGSRLTVL.

This clonotype was counted ten times or more. The V gene is TRBV6-1, the J gene TRBJ2-2, with TRBD2 matching over 7 bases. CDR3 length: 17 residues. Trimming at V came to 1 base and at J to 4 bases, leaving 9 bases not matched to a gene. Germline V CDR1 and CDR2: MNHNS, SASEGT. The CDR3 spells CASSEVGWDYTTGELFF. CDR3 bases: TGTGCCAGCAGTGAAGTCGGTTGGGACTACACCACCGGGGAGCTGTTTTTT.

The chain employs TRBV28 and TRBJ2-4, with 9 bases matching TRBD1. V lost 5 bases to trimming and J lost 3 bases; unmatched junction nucleotides: 8. The germline gives CDR1 MDHEN, CDR2 SYDVKM. The CDR3 sequence is 16 residues long. In DNA, the CDR3 is TGTGCCAGCAGTCCACAGGGGGCGGTGGGCAAAAACATTCAGTACTTC. The encoded protein is CASSPQGAVGKNIQYF.

The chain carries TRBV29-1 and TRBJ2-2; weak D call: TRBD2 (6 bases). CDR1 and CDR2 from the germline V gene are SQVTM and ANQGSEA. CDR3 length: 13 amino acids. The ends were cut back, 4 bases at V and 6 bases at J, with 12 bases in the middle. This chain's CDR3 is CSVVKREAGELFF. Written as DNA, the CDR3 is TGCAGCGTTGTTAAGAGGGAGGCCGGGGAGCTGTTTTTT.

This clonotype turned up a few times. The chain uses TRBV19 and TRBJ2-7; 7 positions agree with TRBD1. Germline trimming cut 5 bases from V and 5 bases from J; bases unmatched to any gene: 9. The length of the CDR3 is 14 residues. The germline V gene encodes CDR1 LNHDA and CDR2 SQIVND (reference sequence). The CDR3 sequence is CASSSGTAENEQYF. For the CDR3, the DNA is TGTGCCAGTAGTTCCGGGACAGCCGAAAACGAGCAGTACTTC.

Ten or more counts support this clonotype. The chain uses TRBV6-2 or TRBV6-3 and TRBJ2-7, with D unclear. There are 14 residues in the CDR3. V was pared by 0 bases and J by 2 bases, with 8 bases between. Per germline, CDR1 MNHEY and CDR2 SVGEGT. CDR3 bases: TGTGCCAGCAGTTACTCGAACCAACCCTACGAGCAGTACTTC. This sequence encodes CASSYSNQPYEQYF.

This clonotype has more than one count but fewer than ten. The J gene is TRBJ1-1, the V gene TRBV4-1; no firm D call. Trimming took off 4 bases at V and 0 bases at J, with 12 bases between the two ends. CDR3 length: 15 residues. The germline V gene has CDR1 MGHRA and CDR2 YSYEKL. CDR3 nucleotides: TGCGCCAGCAGCCTCCACGATCCAATGAACACTGAAGCTTTCTTT. Protein: CASSLHDPMNTEAFF.

The chain links TRBV28 to TRBJ2-7; the D gene could be TRBD1 or TRBD2 (6 bases each). Germline V gene data show CDR1 as MDHEN and CDR2 as SYDVKM. This CDR3 region has 16 residues. V shed 6 bases and J shed 6 bases, with 24 bases lying between them. The CDR3 loop is CASSPQGGTPRGEQYF. The CDR3 DNA sequence: TGTGCCAGCAGCCCGCAAGGGGGGACTCCGAGGGGCGAGCAGTACTTC.

The V gene is TRBV28, the J gene TRBJ1-1, with D tentatively TRBD1 (6 bases). V dropped 6 bases and J dropped 4 bases, with 18 bases sitting between them. The CDR3 is 15 residues long. Per germline, CDR1 MDHEN and CDR2 SYDVKM. CDR3 DNA: TGTGCCAGCAGGGTAACAGGGACTTGGGGCACTGAAGCTTTCTTT. Amino acid sequence: CASRVTGTWGTEAFF.